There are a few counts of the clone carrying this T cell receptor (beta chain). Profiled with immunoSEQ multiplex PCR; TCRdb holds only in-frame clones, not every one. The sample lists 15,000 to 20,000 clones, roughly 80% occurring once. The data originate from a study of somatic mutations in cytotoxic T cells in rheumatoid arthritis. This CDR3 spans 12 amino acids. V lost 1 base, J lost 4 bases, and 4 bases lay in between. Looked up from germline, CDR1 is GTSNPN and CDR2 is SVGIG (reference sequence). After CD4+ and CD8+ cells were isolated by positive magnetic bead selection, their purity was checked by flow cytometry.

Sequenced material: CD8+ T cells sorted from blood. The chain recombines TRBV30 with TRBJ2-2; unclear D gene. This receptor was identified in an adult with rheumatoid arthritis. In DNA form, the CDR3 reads TGTGCCTGGAGTGGAACCACCGGGGAGCTGTTTTTT. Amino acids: CAWSGTTGELFF.